The entry that follows covers one T cell receptor (beta chain) sequence. J was trimmed by 8 bases and V by 0 bases; bases with no gene match: 8. Per germline, CDR1 SGHNT and CDR2 YYREEE (reference sequence). CDR3 length: 16 residues. This entry comes from a study of T cell responses to AZD1222 COVID-19 vaccine. Some clones are missing from TCRdb's copy, which holds only in-frame ones; the method was immunoSEQ multiplex PCR. Of approximately 81,000 clones listed, 75% to 95% are singletons. This TCR was recovered from an adult in good health. The sample here was peripheral blood, taken on day 0 of MenACWY control vaccination. The rearrangement links TRBV5-4 to TRBJ1-3; 10 nucleotides line up with TRBD1. For the CDR3, the DNA is TGTGCCAGCAGCTTGGACCCGACAGGGGGCATCGACACCATATATTTT. Translated: CASSLDPTGGIDTIYF.